This T cell receptor beta chain was documented in a study of T cells in Graves' hyperthyroidism and ophthalmopathy (dated by TCRdb to between 2019 and 2020). Looking at the study overall: Peripheral blood was sampled at the time of initial diagnosis, prior to any treatment. Once sampling was done, hyperthyroidism patients were given methimazole at a starting dose of 30 mg daily, whereas ophthalmopathy patients were given high-dose intravenous methylprednisolone. TCR Vbeta CDR3 sequencing of 140 or so peripheral blood samples (over 40 ophthalmopathy, around 80 hyperthyroidism and some 17 progressor patients) is reported in the paper. The study also compared thyroid tissue and blood T-cell repertoires from over 5 Graves' hyperthyroidism patients. Whether ophthalmopathy could be predicted prospectively was tested in an independent validation cohort made up of under 20 hyperthyroidism patients plus 17 patients who later progressed to ophthalmopathy. TCR V-J signatures able to tell the groups apart were searched for in a discovery cohort of about a hundred patients, of whom over 40 had Graves' ophthalmopathy and roughly 58 had stable Graves' hyperthyroidism. For training and testing, the 80 to 100 patients in the discovery cohort were randomly divided in a 7:3 ratio.

The TCR beta CDR3 regions were amplified from RNA transcripts. The first round of RT-PCR for the TCR CDR3 was performed with the HTBI primer set and the Qiagen OneStep RT-PCR kit. A second multiplex PCR round built the libraries, followed by size selection and purification. Paired-end sequencing of the libraries was performed with 100 bp reads on an Illumina HiSeq2000. As for how the authors treated the data: SOAPnuke was used to process the raw data, removing reads that contained adapters or uncalled bases, had a mean Phred below 15, or lacked an exact match to the constant primer or identifier. High-quality paired reads were merged using COPE v1.2.5, and each unique nucleotide sequence was defined as a clonotype. MiTCR v1.1 was used to align clonotypes to the IMGT TRBV, TRBD and TRBJ reference segments. Only V-J combinations with frequency above 0.0001, covering 99% to 99.2% of repertoires, were analysed. The TCS score was defined as the ratio of F50 (clonal expansion) to E x V (chaos), calculated using BLOSUM62-based TCRdist between CDR3 peptides within each V-J. Welch's t-statistics and random forest reduced approximately 520 V-J features to under 15, which were used in a naive Bayes classifier (R e1071). Through fastp at Q25 and MiXCR, TCRdb rebuilt clones from the public reads, retaining in-frame beta chains. Entries are consolidated by CDR3 protein sequence, retaining the most common genes and DNA. TCRdb, not the original authors, processed these V and J calls. The sample table records roughly 200,000 distinct CDR3 sequences; around 18% of these occur just once. Together, the top ten hold roughly 44% of the sample.

This clonotype was seen a few times. Its target antigen remains unknown. No much larger clone is present one base from it, and per-base qualities are unavailable. Stable Graves' hyperthyroidism was defined as no progression to ophthalmopathy during 18 months of follow-up. Hyperthyroidism patients were newly diagnosed, with disease duration under 2 months, and aged 18 to 65 years. Exclusion was applied to patients with uncontrolled infections, other autoimmune diseases, pregnancy or lactation. Diagnoses were established on the basis of clinical symptoms, serum thyroxine and TRAb, thyroid ultrasound, and orbital computed tomography. PBMCs were separated from roughly 10 ml of fresh peripheral blood using Ficoll-Paque density gradient centrifugation. Total RNA was extracted using Trizol reagent, and RNA quality was assessed on an Agilent 2100 Bioanalyzer. Results the study describes overall, beyond this receptor: A 13 V-J signature model separated ophthalmopathy from stable hyperthyroidism, with about 90% sensitivity and about 81% specificity in cross-validation and 80%/75% in testing. Most expanded thyroid clonotypes (frequency above 0.001) were also found in blood, which suggests that blood repertoires may mirror thyroid immune responses. In validation, the model predicted progression to ophthalmopathy with 55% to 71% sensitivity and 72% to 85% specificity, a median of 6.5 months before onset. Sample size was not statistically predetermined, and investigators were not blinded to group allocation.

This receptor was taken from a man aged 40-55 years with Graves' hyperthyroidism. Specimen: blood.

The CDR3 here reads CASRPGGQETQYF. The bases are TGTGCCAGCAGACCCGGAGGCCAAGAGACCCAGTACTTC. The rearrangement joined TRBV27 to TRBJ2-5, and TRBD2 may be the D gene, going by 5 matching bases. The germline ends are 9 bases apart after V is trimmed by 6 bases and J by 1 base. The CDR3 spans 13 residues, from the cysteine through the phenylalanine. Only the CDR3 portion is preserved as DNA: 39 bases, with reading frame beginning at the first base. Looking up the germline V gene (reference sequence) yields CDR1 MNHEY and CDR2 SMNVEV.